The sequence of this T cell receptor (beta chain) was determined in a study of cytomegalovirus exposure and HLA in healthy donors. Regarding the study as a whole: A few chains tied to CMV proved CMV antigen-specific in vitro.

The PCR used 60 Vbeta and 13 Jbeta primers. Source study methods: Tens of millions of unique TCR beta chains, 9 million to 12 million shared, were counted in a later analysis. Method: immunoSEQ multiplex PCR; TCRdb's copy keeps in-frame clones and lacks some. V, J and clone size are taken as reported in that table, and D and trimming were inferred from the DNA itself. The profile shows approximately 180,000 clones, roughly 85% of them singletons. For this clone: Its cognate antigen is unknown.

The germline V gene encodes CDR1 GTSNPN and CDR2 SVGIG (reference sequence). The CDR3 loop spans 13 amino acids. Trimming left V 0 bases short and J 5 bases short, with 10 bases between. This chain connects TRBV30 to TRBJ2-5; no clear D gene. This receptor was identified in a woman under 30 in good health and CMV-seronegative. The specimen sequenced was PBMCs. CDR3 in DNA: TGTGCCTGGAGTGTATCCGGTGTGGAGACCCAGTACTTC. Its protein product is CAWSVSGVETQYF.